The rows below give T cell receptor beta chains drawn from one sample of a study of cytomegalovirus exposure and HLA in healthy donors. Using immunoSEQ multiplex PCR, the repertoire was profiled, and TCRdb retains in-frame clones only, with some absent. The sample has 200,000 to 250,000 clones; around four fifths are singletons. The specimen was PBMCs. The receptor set was obtained from a woman aged 18 to 35 in good health and CMV-seronegative. The CDR3 runs from the conserved cysteine through the conserved F or W. Fields, in order: V gene, clone size, D gene, J gene, CDR3 protein, CDR3 DNA. A D gene is named only where the DNA matches it firmly. Size is omitted from some rows. Given values are once, few, many or a class for expanded clones.

TRBV9,-,-,TRBJ1-2,CASSEAGANFYGYTF,TGTGCCAGCAGCGAGGCAGGGGCAAATTTCTATGGCTACACCTTC
TRBV4-1,-,-,TRBJ1-2,CASSLSFVQSNGGYTF,TGCGCCAGCAGCCTATCCTTCGTCCAGTCGAATGGTGGCTACACCTTC
TRBV30,once,-,TRBJ2-1,CAWRPGTPNEQFF,TGTGCCTGGAGGCCCGGGACCCCGAATGAGCAGTTCTTC
TRBV9,-,TRBD1,TRBJ1-2,CASSLPGTGGLGYGYTF,TGTGCCAGCAGCCTTCCGGGGACAGGGGGTCTAGGCTATGGCTACACCTTC
TRBV4-2,-,TRBD2,TRBJ2-3,CASSQARGGAPDTQYF,TGTGCCAGCAGCCAAGCACGGGGGGGGGCCCCAGATACGCAGTATTTT
TRBV10-2,-,TRBD1,TRBJ2-7,CASRNGQGGTYEQYF,TGCGCCAGCAGAAATGGACAGGGGGGTACCTACGAGCAGTACTTC
TRBV27,few,TRBD2,TRBJ2-7,CASSLGGGYEQYF,TGTGCCAGCAGTTTAGGGGGAGGGTACGAGCAGTACTTC
TRBV6-1,-,TRBD1,TRBJ1-4,CVTLMTGANEKLFF,TGTGTCACCCTCATGACAGGGGCCAACGAAAAACTGTTTTTT
TRBV5-1,-,TRBD1,TRBJ1-2,CASSSDRDYGYTF,TGCGCCAGCAGCTCTGACAGGGATTATGGCTACACCTTC
TRBV25-1,-,-,TRBJ2-1,CASSDPGLPSYNEQFF,TGTGCCAGCAGTGACCCGGGACTTCCCTCCTACAATGAGCAGTTCTTC
TRBV5-1,-,-,TRBJ2-1,CASSFSYNEQFF,TGCGCCAGCAGCTTTTCCTACAATGAGCAGTTCTTC
TRBV10-3,-,-,TRBJ2-7,CAISESNGAYEQYF,TGTGCCATCAGTGAGTCGAACGGAGCCTACGAGCAGTACTTC
TRBV9,once,TRBD2,TRBJ2-7,CASSVGASGRATEQYF,TGTGCCAGCAGCGTAGGGGCTAGCGGGAGGGCCACCGAGCAGTACTTC
TRBV7-8,-,-,TRBJ2-3,CASSPRRDTDTQYF,TGTGCCAGCAGCCCTCGTCGAGACACAGATACGCAGTATTTT
TRBV27,-,TRBD2,TRBJ2-1,CASRSASGGASSYNEQFF,TGTGCCAGCCGCTCCGCTAGCGGGGGGGCATCCTCCTACAATGAGCAGTTCTTC
TRBV7-6,-,TRBD1,TRBJ1-1,CASSLRSYGTANTEAFF,TGTGCCAGCAGCTTAAGGTCGTATGGGACAGCGAACACTGAAGCTTTCTTT
TRBV28,-,TRBD2,TRBJ2-1,CASSFPRWGGSDYNEQFF,TGTGCCAGCAGTTTCCCGCGGTGGGGGGGGTCGGACTACAATGAGCAGTTCTTC
TRBV2,-,TRBD1,TRBJ2-1,CASTAGTDDNEQFF,TGTGCCAGCACCGCCGGGACAGATGACAATGAGCAGTTCTTC
TRBV2,-,TRBD2,TRBJ2-3,CASKETGGTDTQYF,TGTGCCAGCAAGGAGACGGGAGGGACAGATACGCAGTATTTT
TRBV5-1,-,TRBD2,TRBJ2-7,CASSFGTSGSYEQYF,TGCGCCAGCAGCTTCGGGACTAGCGGTTCCTACGAGCAGTACTTC
TRBV29-1,-,-,TRBJ1-3,CSVVGRLSGNTIYF,TGCAGCGTTGTGGGACGGCTCTCTGGAAACACCATATATTTT
TRBV5-4,-,TRBD1,TRBJ1-2,CASSQDRGFYGYTF,TGTGCCAGCAGCCAGGACAGGGGGTTCTATGGCTACACCTTC
TRBV27,-,TRBD2,TRBJ2-1,CASSLLSSSGGLAMEQFF,TGTGCCAGCAGTCTGCTGTCGTCTAGCGGGGGCCTAGCTATGGAGCAGTTCTTC
TRBV14,-,-,TRBJ1-2,CASSQVQGSGGYTF,TGTGCCAGCAGCCAAGTGCAGGGAAGTGGTGGCTACACCTTC
TRBV4-1,-,TRBD2,TRBJ2-1,CASSKTTGTSGVGEQFF,TGCGCCAGCAGCAAGACTACCGGGACTAGCGGGGTGGGTGAGCAGTTCTTC
TRBV6-1,few,TRBD1,TRBJ2-7,CASSEETGAIYEQYF,TGTGCCAGCAGTGAAGAGACAGGGGCCATCTACGAGCAGTACTTC
TRBV11-2,-,-,TRBJ1-4,CASSLGVSDEKLFF,TGTGCCAGCAGCTTAGGGGTTTCAGATGAAAAACTGTTTTTT
TRBV6-5,-,-,TRBJ2-2,CASSYSFLNTGELFF,TGTGCCAGCAGTTACTCTTTCCTCAACACCGGGGAGCTGTTTTTT